The clone carrying this TCR beta chain was picked up a small number of times. Its antigen is unidentified. This CDR3 region has 14 residues. CDR1 and CDR2 (germline): KGHDR, SFDVKD. V was shortened by 1 base and J by 5 bases, with 8 bases between the two germline ends. This sample is part of a study of blood T cells in healthy people across ages. Study-wide results and limits: The recorded TCR beta diversity per million T cells decreased in a roughly linear manner with age.

A second PCR, run for about 7 to 11 cycles, used a sample-barcoded 5' primer plus a J-beta primer mix. TCRdb used MiXCR to reprocess the 5' RACE reads, holding one entry per CDR3 protein. The sample lists approximately 850,000 distinct CDR3 sequences, 58% seen once, with about 20% in the top ten. Sequencing was carried out using blood. This receptor was identified in a man aged 25 to 40 in good health. The V call is TRBV24-1, the J call TRBJ2-1; D not resolved. CDR3 nucleotides: TGTGCCACCAGTGATTTTGATGGGGACAATGAGCAGTTCTTC. Protein: CATSDFDGDNEQFF.